In its sample, the clone carrying this T cell receptor beta chain was seen once. This sample was taken from a study of cytomegalovirus exposure and HLA in healthy donors. This CDR3 contains 16 residues. Germline V CDR1 and CDR2: ENHRY, SYGVKD. Trimming left V 6 bases short and J 5 bases short, with 22 bases between. PCR was performed using 60 Vbeta and 13 Jbeta primers. The table came from immunoSEQ multiplex PCR; TCRdb's copy has only in-frame clones and leaves some out. The data contain 170,000 or so clones, just over 75% of them singletons. This clonotype was obtained from a woman aged 25 to 39 in good health and CMV-seropositive. Sequenced input: PBMCs. This chain links TRBV10-3 with TRBJ1-1, with a tentative D call TRBD1 (5 bases). Here the CDR3 reads CAIRLRGEAPYTEAFF. In DNA form, the CDR3 reads TGTGCCATCAGATTAAGGGGCGAGGCCCCGTATACTGAAGCTTTCTTT.